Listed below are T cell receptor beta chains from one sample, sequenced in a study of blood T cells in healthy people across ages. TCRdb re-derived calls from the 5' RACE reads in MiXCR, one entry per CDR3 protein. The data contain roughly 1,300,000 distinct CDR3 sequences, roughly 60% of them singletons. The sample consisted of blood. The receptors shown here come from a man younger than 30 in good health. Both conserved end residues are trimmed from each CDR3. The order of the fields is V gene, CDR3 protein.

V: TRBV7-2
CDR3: ASSLVDTREADEQY

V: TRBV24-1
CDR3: ATSDAMRGRGQETQY

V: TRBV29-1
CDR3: SGRDGDGYT

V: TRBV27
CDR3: ASRGHNYGYT

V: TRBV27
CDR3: ASSCGSGGGYEQY

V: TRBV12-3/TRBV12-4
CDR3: ASNRGTSNQPQH

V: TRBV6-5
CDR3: ASSYVRETEAF

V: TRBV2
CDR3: ASTRTENGYT

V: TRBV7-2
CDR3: ASSRELWTDEQY

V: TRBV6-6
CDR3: ASSIGTESPYNEQF

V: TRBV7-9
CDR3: ATRAGAASYEQY

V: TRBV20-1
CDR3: MISGTYNEQF

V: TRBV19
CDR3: ASSAHPTGTTQETQY

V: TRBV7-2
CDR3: ASSKGTGGTEAF

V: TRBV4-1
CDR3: ASSHTGLPDNEQF

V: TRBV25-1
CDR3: ASGLGAGKYRSYT